This entry describes one T cell receptor (beta chain). This specimen comes from a study of CD8 T cells in Susac syndrome. The germline CDR1 and CDR2 sequences are SNHLY and FYNNEI. The CDR3 length is 15 residues. Trimming stripped 5 bases from V and 4 bases from J, with 18 bases between. In blood CD8+ and CD4+ T cells, TCR beta underwent sequencing. The TEMRA cells underwent FACS enrichment, while the CD8+ and CD4+ T cells underwent negative isolation. RNA totalling 0.5 to 1 ug underwent reverse transcription with random hexamers. TCRdb re-called the immunoSEQ multiplex PCR reads with MiXCR, one entry per CDR3 protein. The sample yields about 210,000 distinct CDR3 sequences, 85% to 95% seen once.

Material: CD4+ T cells from PBMCs. This receptor was obtained from a human donor in good health. The chain couples TRBV2 to TRBJ2-7; perhaps D is TRBD1 or TRBD2 (5 bases each). The CDR3: CASSPGRSTLYEQYV. The CDR3 DNA sequence: TGTGCCAGCAGTCCGGGACGCTCGACTCTTTACGAGCAGTACGTC.